These 31 T cell receptor beta chains originate from one sample sequenced in a study of shared clonotypes between healthy human individuals. The method was immunoSEQ multiplex PCR; TCRdb's version includes in-frame clones alone and lacks a portion of them. The sample lists some 2,000,000 clones, around 95% seen once, with around 0.13% in the top ten. Material for sequencing was naive CD4+ T cells sorted from blood. Indicated subset: CD45RA+ positively selected. Source of these receptors: a man aged 18 to 30 in good health.

The chain links TRBV4-1 to TRBJ2-7; 9 bases fit TRBD1. With V trimmed by 1 base and J by 6 bases, 7 bases remained unmatched. The CDR3 loop spans 15 amino acids. Per the germline V gene, CDR1 is MGHRA and CDR2 is YSYEKL. CDR3 region: CASSQVHRGRGEQYF. CDR3 bases: TGCGCCAGCAGCCAAGTCCACAGGGGGCGGGGCGAGCAGTACTTC.

This chain uses TRBV29-1 with TRBJ2-3; D unclear. The length of the CDR3 is 13 residues. The germline CDR1 and CDR2 sequences are SQVTM and ANQGSEA. Trimming took 4 bases from V and 4 from J, leaving 12 bases between them. The chain's CDR3 is CSVAKEAPDTQYF. CDR3 DNA sequence: TGCAGCGTTGCGAAAGAGGCCCCAGATACGCAGTATTTT.

This clone was counted between two and nine times. V usage is TRBV27 and J usage is TRBJ1-1; no reliable D call. This CDR3 comprises 13 residues. The germline V gene has CDR1 MNHEY and CDR2 SMNVEV (reference sequence). Trimming removed 5 bases from V and 5 bases from J, with 12 bases in between. The CDR3 protein is CASSLTWFTEAFF. CDR3 sequence (DNA): TGTGCCAGCAGTCTTACCTGGTTTACTGAAGCTTTCTTT.

The chain uses TRBV6-5 and TRBJ2-7, with 12 bases that match TRBD2. CDR3 length equals 14 residues. Per the germline V gene, CDR1 is MNHEY and CDR2 is SVGAGI. V was pared by 7 bases and J by 4 bases, with 5 bases of the junction left unmatched. The CDR3 DNA reads as TGTGCCAGCACCAAGACTAGCGGGAGTTACGAGCAGTACTTC. Residues: CASTKTSGSYEQYF.

The chain employs TRBV6-5 and TRBJ2-2; no clear D gene. The CDR3 sequence is 14 residues long. Per the germline V gene, CDR1 is MNHEY and CDR2 is SVGAGI. V lost 6 bases and J 4 bases, leaving 12 bases between the germline ends. In nucleotides, the CDR3 is TGTGCCAGCAGCTCCCCAGGCGCCACCGGGGAGCTGTTTTTT. This sequence encodes CASSSPGATGELFF.

This chain connects TRBV4-3 to TRBJ2-1, with 7 bases that match TRBD2. Germline CDR1 and CDR2: LGHNA and YSLEER. Losses at the gene ends were 0 bases for V and 6 bases for J; bases not matched to a gene: 11. The CDR3 runs 17 residues. The CDR3 here is CASSQDHRRETGNEQFF. For the CDR3, the DNA is TGCGCCAGCAGCCAAGATCATCGGCGGGAGACTGGCAATGAGCAGTTCTTC.

The chain recombines TRBV7-2 with TRBJ2-3, with D possibly TRBD1 on 5 matching bases. This CDR3 is 15 amino acids long. V lost 1 base, J lost 4 bases, and 12 bases lay in between. CDR1 is SGHTA and CDR2 is FQGNSA in the germline V gene. This CDR3 reads CASSLGRQGADTQYF. The CDR3 DNA reads as TGTGCCAGCAGCTTAGGGCGGCAGGGCGCAGATACGCAGTATTTT.

The chain carries TRBV19 and TRBJ2-6, with D perhaps TRBD1 or TRBD2 (6 bases each). Trimming stripped 6 bases from V and 0 bases from J, with 15 bases between. This CDR3 region has 17 residues. The germline gives CDR1 LNHDA, CDR2 SQIVND (reference sequence). The CDR3 reads CASRGQGGFSGANVLTF. DNA for the CDR3: TGTGCCAGTAGAGGCCAAGGGGGGTTCTCTGGGGCCAACGTCCTGACTTTC.

V gene TRBV11-2 combines with J gene TRBJ2-3, with TRBD2 matching 7 bases. This CDR3 spans 16 amino acids. J lost 6 bases, V lost 6 bases, and 15 bases had no gene match. Germline CDR1 is SGHAT and CDR2 is FQNNGV. The CDR3 spells CASRLRASGLTDTQYF. CDR3 nucleotides: TGTGCCAGCAGGCTCCGTGCTAGCGGTTTAACGGATACGCAGTATTTT.

In regard to this clone: One end of the junction is discordant with germline, which a read error may explain. The chain couples TRBV6-6 to TRBJ1-1; 8 bases line up with TRBD1. Germline V gene data show CDR1 as MNHNY and CDR2 as SVGAGI (reference sequence). This CDR3 has 15 residues. The CDR3 sequence: CASSPGDRRNTETFF. The CDR3 DNA follows: TGTGCCAGCAGCCCGGGGGACAGGAGGAACACTGAAACTTTCTTT.

V is TRBV11-1 and J is TRBJ2-3, with 8 nucleotides matching TRBD1. From germline, CDR1 is SGHAT and CDR2 FQDESV (reference sequence). Unmatched junction bases numbered 4, after V lost 6 bases and J lost 2 bases. This CDR3 region has 14 residues. The CDR3 nucleotides read TGTGCCAGCAGACCGGGACAGGACACAGATACGCAGTATTTT. The encoded protein is CASRPGQDTDTQYF.

Concerning this clone itself: The same CDR3 arises from other DNA sequences in this sample as well. The chain recombines TRBV5-1 with TRBJ2-3, with D perhaps assigned TRBD1 or TRBD2 (5 bases each). The V end was cut by 4 bases, the J end by 0 bases, with 6 bases between. CDR3 length: 13 amino acids. Germline CDR1 is SGHRS and CDR2 is YFSETQ. In nucleotides, the CDR3 is TGCGCCAGCAGCCGGGACAGCACAGATACGCAGTATTTT. It yields the protein CASSRDSTDTQYF. The full variable domain, rest sourced from reference TRBV5-1 and TRBJ2-3, is KAGVTQTPRYLIKTRGQQVTLSCSPISGHRSVSWYQQTPGQGLQFLFEYFSETQRNKGNFPGRFSGRQFSNSRSEMNVSTLELGDSALYLCASSRDSTDTQYFGPGTRLTVL.

This rearrangement joins TRBV10-3 to TRBJ1-1; TRBD1 matches 7 bases. This CDR3 has 14 amino acids. Germline lookup yields CDR1 ENHRY and CDR2 SYGVKD. V gave up 2 bases and J gave up 1 base; unmatched junction bases: 1. The CDR3 region is CAISEKGANTEAFF. The CDR3, as DNA: TGTGCCATCAGTGAGAAGGGGGCGAACACTGAAGCTTTCTTT.

The chain joins TRBV2 to TRBJ1-3, with 7 bases lining up with TRBD1. Germline lookup yields CDR1 SNHLY and CDR2 FYNNEI. The V gene end was trimmed by 6 bases and the J gene end by 3 bases; junction bases not matched to a gene: 8. The CDR3 has 15 residues. CDR3 DNA sequence: TGTGCCAGCAGCACAGGGGATCTTGGTGGAAACACCATATATTTT. As protein: CASSTGDLGGNTIYF.

This chain uses TRBV27 with TRBJ2-3; 13 bases are a match to TRBD2. V lost 4 bases and J lost 6; bases outside the gene matches: 7. This CDR3 region has 16 residues. CDR1 is MNHEY, CDR2 SMNVEV, per germline (reference sequence). The DNA of the CDR3 is TGTGCCAGCAGTTCGACTAGCGGGGGGTTACTCGATACGCAGTATTTT. This gives the protein CASSSTSGGLLDTQYF.

J is TRBJ2-1 and V is TRBV29-1, with D possibly TRBD2 on 5 matching bases. CDR3 size: 13 residues. The V gene lost 0 bases and the J gene lost 6 bases, with 9 bases spanning the gap. Germline V lookup: CDR1 SQVTM, CDR2 ANQGSEA. The CDR3 reads CSVEEGGANEQFF. In DNA, the CDR3 is TGCAGCGTTGAAGAAGGAGGTGCCAATGAGCAGTTCTTC.

The genes are TRBV5-1 and TRBJ1-6; D remains ambiguous. Trimming took off 4 bases at V and 7 bases at J, with 9 bases between the two ends. This CDR3 has 13 amino acids. The germline V gene encodes CDR1 SGHRS and CDR2 YFSETQ. The CDR3: CASSKDGNSPLHF. Here the CDR3 DNA reads TGCGCCAGCAGCAAGGACGGAAATTCACCCCTCCACTTT.

The rearrangement links TRBV28 to TRBJ2-7; D gene unclear. This CDR3 contains 14 residues. Trimming removed 5 bases at V and 7 bases at J, with 18 bases between. Germline loops: CDR1 MDHEN, CDR2 SYDVKM. Written as DNA, the CDR3 is TGTGCCAGCAGTGACCTCCGGGCCTCCCTGGAGCAGTACTTC. It encodes CASSDLRASLEQYF.

J is TRBJ2-7 and V is TRBV29-1; D tentatively reads TRBD1 or TRBD2 (5 bases each). V lost 5 bases and J lost 1, with 9 bases in between. This CDR3 comprises 12 residues. CDR1 and CDR2 (germline): SQVTM, ANQGSEA. This CDR3 is CSVYEGSYEQYF. CDR3 nucleotide sequence: TGCAGCGTTTATGAGGGGTCCTACGAGCAGTACTTC.

The chain recombines TRBV7-9 with TRBJ1-4; D is undetermined. V lost 4 bases and J lost 2, with 11 bases in between. The germline CDR1 and CDR2 sequences are SEHNR and FQNEAQ (reference sequence). The CDR3 has 15 amino acids. The CDR3 reads CASSSQIVTNEKLFF. CDR3 in DNA: TGTGCCAGCAGCTCTCAGATCGTGACTAATGAAAAACTGTTTTTT.

V is TRBV9 and J is TRBJ2-1; D unresolved. The CDR3 consists of 15 residues. The V gene's germline CDR1 is SGDLS and CDR2 YYNGEE. Trimming stripped 3 bases from V and 3 bases from J, with 13 bases between. The CDR3 nucleotides are TGTGCCAGCAGCGGAGGCTCACCAAACTACAATGAGCAGTTCTTC. It yields the protein CASSGGSPNYNEQFF.

J is TRBJ1-1 and V is TRBV6-5; D gene uncertain. In germline, CDR1 is MNHEY, CDR2 SVGAGI. The CDR3 covers 13 residues. V lost 6 bases and J lost 1, with 9 bases in between. CDR3 protein: CASSLLQNTEAFF. The CDR3 coding sequence is TGTGCCAGCAGCCTCCTACAGAACACTGAAGCTTTCTTT.

CDR3 bases: TGTGCCAGCTCACCACCGTTCCGTAGCTCTGGAAACACCATATATTTT. Translation: CASSPPFRSSGNTIYF. V gene TRBV18 combines with J gene TRBJ1-3; D is ambiguous. The length of the CDR3 is 16 residues. The germline gives CDR1 KGHSH, CDR2 LQKENI. The germline V and J ends were trimmed by 0 bases and 0 bases, with 9 bases remaining between them.

The rearrangement links TRBV20-1 to TRBJ2-3; D not resolved. V shed 4 bases and J shed 5 bases, with 4 bases lying between them. Germline V gene lookup returns CDR1 DFQATT and CDR2 SNEGSKA (reference sequence). The CDR3 sequence is 10 residues long. CDR3 region: CSATQDTQYF. The CDR3 region has the DNA TGCAGTGCTACTCAAGATACGCAGTATTTT.

V usage is TRBV5-4 and J usage is TRBJ2-7, with TRBD1 identical over 10 bases. V trimming: 0 bases; J trimming: 4 bases; junction bases outside the gene matches: 10. Germline V gives CDR1 SGHNT, CDR2 YYREEE (reference sequence). The CDR3 consists of 17 residues. CDR3 nucleotide sequence: TGTGCCAGCAGCTTGGTAGTTAAGGACAGGGGGGCGTACGAGCAGTACTTC. Its protein is CASSLVVKDRGAYEQYF. Filled out from reference TRBV5-4 and TRBJ2-7, the complete variable domain reads ETGVTQSPTHLIKTRGQQVTLRCSSQSGHNTVSWYQQALGQGPQFIFQYYREEENGRGNFPPRFSGLQFPNYSSELNVNALELDDSALYLCASSLVVKDRGAYEQYFGPGTRLTVT.

The chain combines TRBV4-2 with TRBJ1-5; 7 bases are shared with TRBD1. Germline V gene lookup returns CDR1 LGHNA and CDR2 YNFKEQ. The J segment lost 3 bases and the V segment lost 0 bases, leaving 5 bases of the junction unmatched. The CDR3 is 16 residues long. CDR3 loop: CASSQEGGQNNQPQHF. The CDR3 DNA reads as TGTGCCAGCAGCCAAGAAGGGGGACAGAACAATCAGCCCCAGCATTTT.

The rearrangement links TRBV18 to TRBJ1-1, with TRBD1 matching 12 bases. Germline V lookup: CDR1 KGHSH, CDR2 LQKENI. The CDR3 consists of 16 residues. Losses at the gene ends were 3 bases for V and 4 bases for J; bases not matched to a gene: 6. The CDR3: CASSPSGTGGSTEAFF. The CDR3 DNA sequence: TGTGCCAGCTCACCGTCAGGGACAGGGGGCTCCACTGAAGCTTTCTTT. Based on the CDR3 plus reference TRBV18 and TRBJ1-1, the full variable domain is NAGVMQNPRHLVRRRGQEARLRCSPMKGHSHVYWYRQLPEEGLKFMVYLQKENIIDESGMPKERFSAEFPKEGPSILRIQQVVRGDSAAYFCASSPSGTGGSTEAFFGQGTRLTVV.

This chain joins TRBV7-6 and TRBJ2-3; TRBD2 agrees at 7 bases. The trim removed 5 bases at V and 0 bases at J, leaving 11 bases unmatched. CDR3 length equals 17 residues. CDR1 is SGHVS, CDR2 FNYEAQ, per germline. The DNA for the CDR3 is TGTGCCAGCAGCCCCATCCCTAGCGGCTCTAGCACAGATACGCAGTATTTT. The encoded protein is CASSPIPSGSSTDTQYF.

The CDR3 DNA reads as TGTGCCTGGAGTGCCCTAGCGGGGACACAAGAGACCCAGTACTTC. It specifies CAWSALAGTQETQYF. The chain recombines TRBV30 with TRBJ2-5; 9 bases map to TRBD2. With 1 base clipped from V and 2 bases from J, the junction kept 5 bases outside the gene matches. The CDR3 totals 15 residues. Germline CDR1 and CDR2: GTSNPN and SVGIG (reference sequence).

Worth noting for this clone: The junction differs from germline at one of its ends, possibly a read error. The rearrangement joins TRBV9 to TRBJ2-5, with a tentative D call TRBD2 (5 bases). Germline lookup yields CDR1 SGDLS and CDR2 YYNGEE. The CDR3 runs to 16 residues. The CDR3 coding sequence is TGCGCCAGCAGCGGCCAATCTTGGGTGAACCAAGAGACCCAGTACTTC. Amino acid sequence: CASSGQSWVNQETQYF. The full variable domain, its missing parts supplied by reference TRBV9 and TRBJ2-5, is DSGVTQTPKHLITATGQRVTLRCSPRSGDLSVYWYQQSLDQGLQFLIQYYNGEERAKGNILERFSAQQFPDLHSELNLSSLELGDSALYFCASSGQSWVNQETQYFGPGTRLLVL.

The chain combines TRBV27 with TRBJ1-2; 9 nucleotides match TRBD1. The CDR3 is 13 amino acids. Germline V gene lookup returns CDR1 MNHEY and CDR2 SMNVEV (reference sequence). V trimming: 5 bases; J trimming: 8 bases; junction bases outside the gene matches: 6. The chain's CDR3 is CASSPGTGYGYTF. DNA for the CDR3: TGTGCCAGCAGTCCCGGGACAGGGTACGGCTACACCTTC.